These 31 T cell receptor beta chains were all obtained from the same sample, sequenced in a study of blood T cell repertoires in COVID-19. Only in-frame clones appear in the TCRdb table, and some are missing; sequencing was by immunoSEQ multiplex PCR. The sample contains some 40,000 clones, approximately 90% of which appear only once. Sequencing was done on a sample of peripheral blood. Source of these receptors: a man aged 50 to 59 with active COVID-19.

The chain joins TRBV5-1 to TRBJ2-1; 9 bases align to TRBD2. V was clipped by 2 bases and J by 4 bases; unmatched bases: 7. Looked up from germline, CDR1 is SGHRS and CDR2 is YFSETQ. This CDR3 spans 16 amino acids. The CDR3 spells CASSFIAGVAYNEQFF. CDR3 nucleotide sequence: TGCGCCAGCAGCTTCATAGCGGGAGTGGCATACAATGAGCAGTTCTTC.

The V gene is TRBV10-3, the J gene TRBJ1-1, with D hard to call. Deletions cut 5 bases from V and 0 bases from J, with 7 bases between. CDR1 and CDR2 from the germline V gene are ENHRY and SYGVKD. The CDR3 has 13 residues. CDR3 sequence (DNA): TGTGCCATCAGTAAAACTCTGAACACTGAAGCTTTCTTT. Its translation: CAISKTLNTEAFF.

The CDR3 DNA reads TGTGCCAGCAGCCCGGTAGTACCCCAGGGGACCCAGTACTTC. Its protein is CASSPVVPQGTQYF. V usage is TRBV7-8 and J usage is TRBJ2-5; possibly TRBD1 for D (5 bases). The CDR3 sequence is 14 residues long. V was shortened by 5 bases and J by 7 bases, with 17 bases between the two germline ends. CDR1 and CDR2 from the germline V gene are SGHVS and FQNEAQ.

V usage is TRBV7-2 and J usage is TRBJ2-5, with 15 bases that match TRBD2. Per the germline V gene, CDR1 is SGHTA and CDR2 is FQGNSA. The length of the CDR3 is 18 residues. V trimming: 3 bases; J trimming: 1 base; junction bases outside the gene matches: 6. The CDR3 DNA sequence: TGTGCCAGCAGCTTCGGGACTAGCGGGGGGTTTATCCAAGAGACCCAGTACTTC. It translates to CASSFGTSGGFIQETQYF.

The CDR3 sequence is CASSFLSRTDTQYF. The CDR3 nucleotides read TGTGCCAGCAGTTTCCTTAGTCGCACAGATACGCAGTATTTT. V and J are TRBV6-6 and TRBJ2-3; D is unclear. This CDR3 is 14 amino acids long. The V gene's germline CDR1 is MNHNY and CDR2 SVGAGI (reference sequence). V shed 4 bases and J shed 1 base, with 9 bases lying between them.

This clone has a handful of counts. This chain connects TRBV4-1 to TRBJ1-5, with 10 bases aligning to TRBD1. This CDR3 is built from 18 residues. Germline CDR1 and CDR2: MGHRA and YSYEKL. Germline trimming cut 4 bases from V and 0 bases from J; bases unmatched to any gene: 9. CDR3 sequence reads: CASSPGTGVSYSNQPQHF. In DNA form, the CDR3 reads TGCGCCAGCAGCCCCGGGACAGGGGTTTCGTATAGCAATCAGCCCCAGCATTTT.

In its sample, this clone was seen once. The chain has TRBV13 and TRBJ2-2; tentatively, D is TRBD1 (6 bases). Looked up from germline, CDR1 is PRHDT and CDR2 is FYEKMQ (reference sequence). Deletions cut 4 bases from V and 8 bases from J, with 17 bases between. The CDR3 contains 15 residues. This chain's CDR3 is CASSYGQPIGGELFF. CDR3 bases: TGTGCCAGCAGCTACGGACAGCCCATCGGTGGGGAGCTGTTTTTT.

The table lists this clone with a few counts. This sequence joins TRBV6-1 and TRBJ2-2; no clear D gene. V was pared by 0 bases and J by 3 bases, with 2 bases between. The CDR3 has 13 residues. In germline, CDR1 is MNHNS, CDR2 SASEGT. The CDR3 protein is CASSEADTGELFF. The DNA for the CDR3 is TGTGCCAGCAGTGAAGCCGACACCGGGGAGCTGTTTTTT.

CDR3 nucleotides: TGTGCCAGCAGTAGATCCCGGACAGGGACTTACGAGCAGTACTTC. This gives the protein CASSRSRTGTYEQYF. The V gene is TRBV6-2 or TRBV6-3, the J gene TRBJ2-7, with TRBD1 matching over 8 bases. V shed 5 bases and J 4 bases; nucleotides not matched to a gene: 10. This CDR3 has 15 amino acids. CDR1 is MNHEY and CDR2 is SVGEGT in the germline V gene.

This clone was seen a few times. V and J are TRBV5-1 and TRBJ1-6; 7 bases are shared with TRBD1. This CDR3 contains 21 residues. From germline, CDR1 is SGHRS and CDR2 YFSETQ. With 2 bases clipped from V and 14 bases from J, the junction kept 31 bases outside the gene matches. CDR3 amino acids: CASSFQGDPGASSWAFRTLHF. For the CDR3, the DNA is TGCGCCAGCAGCTTCCAGGGGGATCCCGGCGCGTCTTCATGGGCGTTTCGGACCCTCCACTTT.

This chain connects TRBV5-4 to TRBJ1-2; tentatively, D is TRBD1 (6 bases). The V gene's germline CDR1 is SGHNT and CDR2 YYREEE (reference sequence). The length of the CDR3 is 15 residues. The ends were cut back, 4 bases at V and 4 bases at J, with 17 bases in the middle. Here the CDR3 reads CASSRLVEGVYGYTF. The CDR3 bases are TGTGCCAGCAGCCGCCTAGTCGAGGGGGTCTATGGCTACACCTTC.

The chain employs TRBV6-1 and TRBJ2-7, with 11 nucleotides matching TRBD2. The CDR3 length is 16 residues. Germline-derived CDR1 and CDR2 are MNHNS and SASEGT. V was clipped by 1 base and J by 1 base; unmatched bases: 3. CDR3 loop: CASSEGLAGLSYEQYF. In DNA form, the CDR3 reads TGTGCCAGCAGTGAAGGACTAGCGGGACTATCCTACGAGCAGTACTTC.

The rearrangement joins TRBV5-1 to TRBJ2-2; D perhaps matches TRBD2 (5 bases). The V gene's germline CDR1 is SGHRS and CDR2 YFSETQ. The V end was cut by 3 bases, the J end by 3 bases, with 9 bases between. The CDR3 runs 14 residues. The CDR3 here is CASSYQRHTGELFF. The DNA for the CDR3 is TGCGCCAGCAGCTATCAGCGGCACACCGGGGAGCTGTTTTTT. Drawing the rest from reference TRBV5-1 and TRBJ2-2, the complete variable domain is KAGVTQTPRYLIKTRGQQVTLSCSPISGHRSVSWYQQTPGQGLQFLFEYFSETQRNKGNFPGRFSGRQFSNSRSEMNVSTLELGDSALYLCASSYQRHTGELFFGEGSRLTVL.

In its sample, this clone ranks as medium-sized. The rearrangement links TRBV2 to TRBJ1-2; D gene unclear. Trimming removed 5 bases at V and 4 bases at J, with 11 bases between. Germline V gene lookup returns CDR1 SNHLY and CDR2 FYNNEI. This CDR3 contains 13 residues. CDR3 in amino acids: CASSNQVSYGYTF. The CDR3 nucleotides are TGTGCCAGCAGTAACCAGGTTTCCTATGGCTACACCTTC.

The chain links TRBV6-6 to TRBJ2-1; 10 bases match TRBD1. The CDR3 length is 16 residues. J lost 3 bases, V lost 5 bases, and 7 bases had no gene match. Germline values: CDR1 MNHNY, CDR2 SVGAGI (reference sequence). CDR3 residues: CASSKLRTGGYNEQFF. In DNA form, the CDR3 reads TGTGCCAGCAGTAAGTTAAGGACAGGGGGCTACAATGAGCAGTTCTTC.

The chain combines TRBV30 with TRBJ1-5; D is uncertain. V was shortened by 0 bases and J by 5 bases, with 8 bases between the two germline ends. CDR3 length equals 13 residues. The V gene's germline CDR1 is GTSNPN and CDR2 SVGIG (reference sequence). CDR3: CAWSVGEDQPQHF. CDR3 coding DNA: TGTGCCTGGAGTGTTGGGGAGGATCAGCCCCAGCATTTT.

The chain combines TRBV6-2 or TRBV6-3 with TRBJ1-2; unclear D gene. Trimming took off 0 bases at V and 8 bases at J, with 10 bases between the two ends. The CDR3 covers 13 residues. Germline CDR1 is MNHEY and CDR2 is SVGEGT. Here the CDR3 reads CASSYSSQLGYTF. Here the CDR3 DNA reads TGTGCCAGCAGTTACTCGAGTCAACTAGGCTACACCTTC.

J is TRBJ2-3 and V is TRBV6-5; 8 positions agree with TRBD2. Germline lookup yields CDR1 MNHEY and CDR2 SVGAGI. The CDR3 is 15 residues long. V gave up 5 bases and J gave up 5 bases; unmatched junction bases: 9. CDR3 DNA: TGTGCCAGCAGTCGGACTAGCTCGATTGGAGATACGCAGTATTTT. It yields the protein CASSRTSSIGDTQYF.

The J gene is TRBJ1-1, the V gene TRBV4-2; D ambiguous. This CDR3 comprises 13 residues. V lost 1 base to trimming and J lost 2 bases, with 5 bases between them. CDR1 LGHNA and CDR2 YNFKEQ come from the germline V gene. Here the CDR3 DNA reads TGTGCCAGCAGCCAAGTCTTCAACACTGAAGCTTTCTTT. This codes for CASSQVFNTEAFF.

This clone was observed a few times. The rearrangement links TRBV11-3 to TRBJ2-3, with 8 bases that match TRBD1. The length of the CDR3 is 14 residues. V lost 2 bases, J lost 10 bases, and 8 bases stayed unmatched. Germline CDR1 and CDR2: SGHNT and YENEEA. CDR3 residues: CASSLTGPGGPQYF. CDR3 DNA: TGTGCCAGCAGCTTAACGGGGCCAGGGGGCCCGCAGTATTTT. The full variable domain, completed using reference TRBV11-3 and TRBJ2-3, is EAGVVQSPRYKIIEKKQPVAFWCNPISGHNTLYWYLQNLGQGPELLIRYENEEAVDDSQLPKDRFSAERLKGVDSTLKIQPAELGDSAVYLCASSLTGPGGPQYFGPGTRLTVL.

This clone was picked up one time. The rearrangement joins TRBV30 to TRBJ2-7; TRBD1 is a possible D gene (6 bases). There are 13 residues in the CDR3. The germline V gene has CDR1 GTSNPN and CDR2 SVGIG (reference sequence). V lost 2 bases and J lost 3, with 11 bases in between. As DNA, the CDR3 is TGTGCCTGGAGTACAGGACAGAACTACGAGCAGTACTTC. Protein product: CAWSTGQNYEQYF.

The chain joins TRBV6-1 to TRBJ1-5, with unresolved D. CDR3 length: 15 residues. Germline values: CDR1 MNHNS, CDR2 SASEGT. The V end lost 1 base, the J end lost 7 bases, and 14 bases lay between the germline ends. CDR3 in amino acids: CASSEVSGRGQPQHF. In DNA form, the CDR3 reads TGTGCCAGCAGTGAAGTTAGTGGGAGAGGGCAGCCCCAGCATTTT.

J is TRBJ1-1 and V is TRBV6-1; the D is unclear. V was trimmed by 3 bases and J by 5 bases, leaving 13 bases between them. This CDR3 has 14 residues. From germline, CDR1 is MNHNS and CDR2 SASEGT. In nucleotides, the CDR3 is TGTGCCAGCAGTGAGTCCCTTTCTAGGACTGAAGCTTTCTTT. Translated: CASSESLSRTEAFF.

The chain combines TRBV12-5 with TRBJ2-7; no firm D call. The germline V gene encodes CDR1 LGHNT and CDR2 FRNRAP. CDR3 length: 14 residues. Trimming removed 3 bases at V and 6 bases at J, with 15 bases between. The CDR3 sequence is CASGLQSSISEQYF. In nucleotides, the CDR3 is TGTGCTAGTGGTTTACAATCCTCGATCTCCGAGCAGTACTTC.

The chain links TRBV5-6 to TRBJ2-3; TRBD1 is a possible D gene (6 bases). Germline loops: CDR1 SGHDT, CDR2 YYEEEE. The ends were cut back, 2 bases at V and 4 bases at J, with 11 bases in the middle. This CDR3 contains 14 residues. CDR3 residues: CASSFTNRADTQYF. CDR3 sequence (DNA): TGTGCCAGCAGCTTTACGAACAGGGCAGATACGCAGTATTTT. Together with reference TRBV5-6 and TRBJ2-3, the CDR3 gives the full variable domain: DAGVTQSPTHLIKTRGQQVTLRCSPKSGHDTVSWYQQALGQGPQFIFQYYEEEERQRGNFPDRFSGHQFPNYSSELNVNALLLGDSALYLCASSFTNRADTQYFGPGTRLTVL.

This chain uses TRBV18 with TRBJ1-2, with no clear D. The germline V and J ends were trimmed by 5 bases and 2 bases, with 12 bases remaining between them. The length of the CDR3 is 14 residues. In germline, CDR1 is KGHSH, CDR2 LQKENI. CDR3 region: CASSVDGGNYGYTF. CDR3 sequence (DNA): TGTGCCAGCTCAGTCGACGGCGGGAACTATGGCTACACCTTC.

This chain joins TRBV9 and TRBJ2-1, with 12 bases aligning to TRBD2. V trimming: 4 bases; J trimming: 7 bases; junction bases outside the gene matches: 6. Germline CDR1 reads SGDLS; CDR2 reads YYNGEE. The CDR3 length is 15 residues. CDR3 sequence: CASSRGLAGVNEQFF. For the CDR3, the DNA is TGTGCCAGCAGCCGGGGACTAGCGGGCGTGAATGAGCAGTTCTTC.

This chain links TRBV3-1 (or the pseudogene TRBV3-2) with TRBJ2-1; 13 nucleotides line up with TRBD2. This CDR3 comprises 15 residues. Per the germline V gene, CDR1 is LGHDT and CDR2 is YNNKEL (reference sequence). The trim removed 6 bases at V and 4 bases at J, leaving 3 bases unmatched. The CDR3 reads CASRSLAGGYNEQFF. For the CDR3, the DNA is TGTGCCAGCAGATCACTAGCGGGAGGGTACAATGAGCAGTTCTTC.

This clone was counted a single time. The CDR3 sequence is CASSLYRGEQYF. DNA for the CDR3: TGTGCCAGCAGCTTGTACAGGGGAGAGCAGTACTTC. V usage is TRBV5-6 and J usage is TRBJ2-7, with 7 nucleotides matching TRBD1. From germline, CDR1 is SGHDT and CDR2 YYEEEE. This CDR3 contains 12 residues. The V and J ends lost 1 base and 7 bases, in that order; junction bases with no gene match: 2.

The gene calls are TRBV7-2 and TRBJ1-6, with 11 bases fitting TRBD1. Per germline, CDR1 SGHTA and CDR2 FQGNSA. This CDR3 comprises 16 residues. V lost 5 bases to trimming and J lost 7 bases; unmatched junction nucleotides: 7. The CDR3 DNA sequence: TGTGCCAGCAGCCCCGGACAGGGGGCGCTCAATTCACCCCTCCACTTT. Its protein is CASSPGQGALNSPLHF.

This rearrangement joins TRBV27 to TRBJ1-2, with D perhaps matching TRBD1 (6 bases). The germline V and J ends were trimmed by 6 bases and 8 bases, with 28 bases remaining between them. The CDR3 runs 17 residues. Germline V lookup: CDR1 MNHEY, CDR2 SMNVEV (reference sequence). CDR3 nucleotides: TGTGCCAGCAGCAACCATCAGGGGAAAGCGGGGATAGAGGGCTACACCTTC. This gives the protein CASSNHQGKAGIEGYTF.